The TCR beta chain under discussion was sequenced for a study of shared clonotypes between healthy human individuals. Assay runs were performed at deep level. PBMC DNA, left unsorted, was sequenced on ten immunoSEQ deep assay plates. Generated by immunoSEQ multiplex PCR, the TCRdb table keeps only in-frame clones and is missing some. The sample includes roughly 490,000 clones, 75% to 85% of them seen just once. Healthy adults negative for HIV, lacking recent acute infections or vaccinations, served as donors. The CDR3 runs 13 residues. Looked up from germline, CDR1 is GTSNPN and CDR2 is SVGIG (reference sequence). Trimming pared 1 base from V and 5 bases from J, leaving 11 bases between.

V usage is TRBV30 and J usage is TRBJ2-5; a weak D match, TRBD1 (6 bases). The clonotype was recovered from a woman between 40 and 55 years old in good health. Some clones in this sample may be carry-over from other donors' samples. The sequenced sample consisted of PBMCs. CDR3 sequence: CAWSDRVFETQYF. CDR3 coding DNA: TGTGCCTGGAGTGACAGGGTATTTGAGACCCAGTACTTC.